Reported below is one T cell receptor beta chain. Measured with immunoSEQ multiplex PCR; TCRdb has only the in-frame clones, and not every one. The sample lists about 51,000 clones, 88% occurring once. The source of the sample is a study of control samples from healthy donors and cancer patients. This CDR3 is built from 13 residues. Between the trimmed V and J ends, which lost 6 bases and 4 bases, there was a span of 11 bases. The germline gives CDR1 MNHNY, CDR2 SVGAGI (reference sequence). The sequence was collected from a man between 45 and 60 years old with head and neck cancer. Source material: PBMCs. The chain is built from TRBV6-6 and TRBJ2-3; D perhaps matches TRBD1 (6 bases). In nucleotides, the CDR3 is TGTGCCAGCAGCCCGTCAGGGGCAGATACGCAGTATTTT. Protein: CASSPSGADTQYF.